The T cell receptor (beta chain) under discussion was sequenced for a study of early T cells in non-severe SARS-CoV-2 infection. TCRdb used MiXCR to reprocess the 5' RACE reads, holding one entry per CDR3 protein. The table records more than 95,000 distinct CDR3 sequences, approximately 11% of them present only once. Trimming left V 5 bases short and J 1 base short, with 3 bases between. CDR1 and CDR2 from the germline V gene are SEHNR and FQNEAQ (reference sequence). The CDR3 is made up of 12 amino acids. This chain joins TRBV7-9 and TRBJ1-5, with D hard to call. This receptor was taken from an adult who was a healthcare worker with PCR-confirmed SARS-CoV-2 infection or an uninfected control (not recorded which). The sample consisted of whole blood, taken at baseline. CDR3 amino acids: CASSRSNQPQHF. CDR3 DNA sequence: TGTGCCAGCAGCAGGAGCAATCAGCCCCAGCATTTT. Complete variable domain (other parts from reference TRBV7-9 and TRBJ1-5): DTGVSQNPRHKITKRGQNVTFRCDPISEHNRLYWYRQTLGQGPEFLTYFQNEAQLEKSRLLSDRFSAERPKGSFSTLEIQRTEQGDSAMYLCASSRSNQPQHFGDGTRLSIL.